The T cell receptor beta chain under discussion was sequenced for a study of blood T cell repertoires in COVID-19. Germline values: CDR1 SGHNT, CDR2 YENEEA. This CDR3 comprises 15 residues. The V and J ends lost 4 bases and 0 bases respectively, with 13 bases between them. Per the original data handling: Counts of nucleated cells, estimated from reference gene primer amplification, were obtained. The assay was immunoSEQ multiplex PCR, and TCRdb's table has in-frame clones only and misses some. That table supplies the V and J calls and clone size; D and trimming were determined from the DNA. The sample carries about 220,000 clones, approximately 82% recorded once.

Sequencing was performed on peripheral blood. V usage is TRBV11-3 and J usage is TRBJ2-7, with a weak D call TRBD2 (6 bases). The clonotype comes from a man aged 35-49 years who had recovered from COVID-19. CDR3 in amino acids: CASSSGGTYSYEQYF. CDR3 DNA sequence: TGTGCCAGCAGCTCAGGCGGGACGTACTCCTACGAGCAGTACTTC.